The source of this T cell receptor beta chain is a study of CD8+CD57+ T cells in acquired aplastic anemia. The wider study: Yields of DNA that came from sorted CD4+ and CD8+ cells averaged about 3.4 ug. Whole-study findings and limits: Patients and controls were found to share 25 to 30 CD8+ CDR3 sequences.

As concerns this clonotype: The antigen remains undetermined.

Patients chosen for sequencing had CD8+CD57+ cells that had expanded, as shown by flow cytometry. A severe acquired aplastic anemia diagnosis applied to all patients. Profiles of TCR beta VDJ and CDR3 were generated from a genomic DNA template. A single record per CDR3 protein comes from TCRdb applying MiXCR to the reads. The sample holds roughly 120,000 distinct CDR3 sequences, approximately 50% seen once. Sequencing was performed on sorted CD4+, CD8+, or CD8+CD57+ T cells (not recorded which) from PBMCs. The TCR originated in a human donor with aplastic anemia.

CDR3 loop: CASSFPPLEQFF. The CDR3, as DNA: TGTGCCAGCAGCTTCCCTCCCCTTGAGCAGTTCTTC. This sequence joins TRBV7-2 and TRBJ2-1; no firm D call. Germline values: CDR1 SGHTA, CDR2 FQGNSA. This CDR3 spans 12 amino acids. Trimming cost V 3 bases and J 9 bases, with 9 bases left between them.